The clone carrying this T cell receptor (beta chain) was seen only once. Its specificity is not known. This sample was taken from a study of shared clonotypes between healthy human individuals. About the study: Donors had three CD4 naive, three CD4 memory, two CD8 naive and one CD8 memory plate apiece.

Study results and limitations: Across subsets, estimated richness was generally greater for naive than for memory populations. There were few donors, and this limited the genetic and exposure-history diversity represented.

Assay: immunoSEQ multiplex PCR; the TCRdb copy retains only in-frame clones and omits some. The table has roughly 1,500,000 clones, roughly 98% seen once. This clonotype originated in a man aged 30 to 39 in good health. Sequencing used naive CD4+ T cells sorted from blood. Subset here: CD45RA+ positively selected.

CDR3 loop: CASSLGGRAIYEQYF. The DNA of the CDR3 is TGCGCCAGCAGCCTTGGCGGGAGGGCCATCTACGAGCAGTACTTC. The chain links TRBV5-1 to TRBJ2-7; TRBD2 agrees at 9 bases. This CDR3 spans 15 amino acids. V gave up 4 bases and J gave up 3 bases; unmatched junction bases: 8. CDR1 and CDR2 from the germline V gene are SGHRS and YFSETQ.